This T cell receptor (beta chain) was identified in a study of CD8+CD57+ T cells in acquired aplastic anemia. Selection for sequencing was limited to patients who had shown CD8+CD57+ cell expansion by flow cytometry. As concerns this clonotype: A much bigger clone sits one base away, suggesting this may be a read error.

Profiling of TCR beta VDJ combinations and CDR3 sequences used genomic DNA as template. One entry per CDR3 protein, called by TCRdb with MiXCR from the reads. The sample contains roughly 150,000 distinct CDR3 sequences, roughly 48% of which appear only once. V gave up 6 bases and J gave up 5 bases, with 33 bases separating them. This CDR3 has 19 residues. From germline, CDR1 is SGHRS and CDR2 YFSETQ. The V call is TRBV5-1, the J call TRBJ2-7, with D maybe TRBD2 (6 bases). The receptor was derived from a human donor with aplastic anemia. The specimen was sorted CD4+, CD8+, or CD8+CD57+ T cells (not recorded which) from PBMCs. The CDR3: CASTPGPRVVLDGGNEQYF. CDR3 nucleotides: TGCGCCAGCACCCCCGGTCCACGCGTTGTTTTAGACGGGGGTAACGAGCAGTACTTC.